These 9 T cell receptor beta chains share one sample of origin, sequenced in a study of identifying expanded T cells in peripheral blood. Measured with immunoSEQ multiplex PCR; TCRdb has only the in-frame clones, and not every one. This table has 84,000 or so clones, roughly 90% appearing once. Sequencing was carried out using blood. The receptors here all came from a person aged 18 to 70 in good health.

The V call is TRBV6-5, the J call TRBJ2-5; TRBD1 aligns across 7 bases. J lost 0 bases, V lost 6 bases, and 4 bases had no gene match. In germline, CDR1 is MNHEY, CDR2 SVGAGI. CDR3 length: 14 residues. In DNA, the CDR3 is TGTGCCAGCAGAAAGGGACAGAACCAAGAGACCCAGTACTTC. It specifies CASRKGQNQETQYF.

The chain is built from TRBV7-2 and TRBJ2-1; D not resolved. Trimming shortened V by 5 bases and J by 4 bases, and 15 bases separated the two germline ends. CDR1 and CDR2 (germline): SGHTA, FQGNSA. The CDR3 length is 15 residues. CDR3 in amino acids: CASSPSRNGYNEQFF. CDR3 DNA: TGTGCCAGCAGCCCATCTAGGAATGGGTACAATGAGCAGTTCTTC.

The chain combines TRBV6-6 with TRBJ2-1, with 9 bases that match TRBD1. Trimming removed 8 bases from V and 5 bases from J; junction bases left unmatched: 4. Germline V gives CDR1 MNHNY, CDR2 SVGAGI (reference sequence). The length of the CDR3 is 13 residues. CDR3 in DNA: TGTGCCAGCGTCGGACAGGGGAACAATGAGCAGTTCTTC. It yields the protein CASVGQGNNEQFF.

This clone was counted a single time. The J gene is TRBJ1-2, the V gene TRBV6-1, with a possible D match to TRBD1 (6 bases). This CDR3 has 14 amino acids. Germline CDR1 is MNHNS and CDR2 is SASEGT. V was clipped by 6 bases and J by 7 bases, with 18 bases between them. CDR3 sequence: CASSNPDSSRGYTF. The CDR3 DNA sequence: TGTGCCAGCAGCAACCCGGACAGCTCCCGTGGCTACACCTTC.

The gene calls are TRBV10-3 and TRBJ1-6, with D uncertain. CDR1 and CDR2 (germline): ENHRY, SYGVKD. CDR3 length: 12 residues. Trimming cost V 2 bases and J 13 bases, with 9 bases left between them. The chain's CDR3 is CAISEPLFPLHF. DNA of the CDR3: TGTGCCATCAGTGAGCCCTTATTCCCCCTCCACTTT.

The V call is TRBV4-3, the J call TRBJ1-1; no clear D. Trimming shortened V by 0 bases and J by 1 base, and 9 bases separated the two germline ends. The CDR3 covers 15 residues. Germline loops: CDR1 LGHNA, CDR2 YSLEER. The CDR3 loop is CASSQDHGKNTEAFF. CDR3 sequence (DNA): TGCGCCAGCAGCCAAGATCACGGGAAGAACACTGAAGCTTTCTTT.

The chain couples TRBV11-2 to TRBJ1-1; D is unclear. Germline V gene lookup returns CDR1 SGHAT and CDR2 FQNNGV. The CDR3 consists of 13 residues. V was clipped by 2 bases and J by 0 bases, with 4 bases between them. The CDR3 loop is CASSLSLNTEAFF. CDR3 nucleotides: TGTGCCAGCAGCTTATCCTTGAACACTGAAGCTTTCTTT.

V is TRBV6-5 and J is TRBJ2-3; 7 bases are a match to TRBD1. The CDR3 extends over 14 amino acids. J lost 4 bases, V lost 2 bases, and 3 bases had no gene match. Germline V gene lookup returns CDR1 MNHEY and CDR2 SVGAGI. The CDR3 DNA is TGTGCCAGCAGTTACAGGGGGCTGGCAGATACGCAGTATTTT. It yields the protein CASSYRGLADTQYF.

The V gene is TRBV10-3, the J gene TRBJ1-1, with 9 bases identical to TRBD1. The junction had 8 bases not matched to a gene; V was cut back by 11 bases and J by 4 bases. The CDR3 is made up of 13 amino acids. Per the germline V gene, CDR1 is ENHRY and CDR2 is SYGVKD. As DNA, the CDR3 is TGTGCCGTACAGGGGGCTGGGGTCACTGAAGCTTTCTTT. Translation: CAVQGAGVTEAFF.